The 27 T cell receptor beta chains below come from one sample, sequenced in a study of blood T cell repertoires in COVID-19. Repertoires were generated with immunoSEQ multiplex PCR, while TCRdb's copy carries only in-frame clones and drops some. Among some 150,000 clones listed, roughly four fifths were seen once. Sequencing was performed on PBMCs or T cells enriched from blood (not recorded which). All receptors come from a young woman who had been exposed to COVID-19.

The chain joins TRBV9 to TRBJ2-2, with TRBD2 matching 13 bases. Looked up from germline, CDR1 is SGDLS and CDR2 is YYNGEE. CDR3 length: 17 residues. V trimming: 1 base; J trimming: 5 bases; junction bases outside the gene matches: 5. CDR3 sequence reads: CASSVRGTSGITGELFF. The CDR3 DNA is TGTGCCAGCAGCGTAAGGGGGACTAGCGGGATTACCGGGGAGCTGTTTTTT.

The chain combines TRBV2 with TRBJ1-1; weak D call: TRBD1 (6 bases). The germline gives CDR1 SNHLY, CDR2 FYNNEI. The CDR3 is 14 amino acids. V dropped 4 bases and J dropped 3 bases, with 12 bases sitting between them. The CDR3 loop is CASSGEGGHTEAFF. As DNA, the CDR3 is TGTGCCAGCAGTGGGGAGGGGGGACACACTGAAGCTTTCTTT.

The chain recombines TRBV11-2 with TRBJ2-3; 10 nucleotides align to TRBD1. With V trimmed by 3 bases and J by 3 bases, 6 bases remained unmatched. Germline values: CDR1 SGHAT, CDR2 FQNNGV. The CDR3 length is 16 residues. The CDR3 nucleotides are TGTGCCAGCAGCTTCCTCGGACAGGGGGGGACAGATACGCAGTATTTT. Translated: CASSFLGQGGTDTQYF.

The CDR3 coding sequence is TGTGCCAGCAGCTTTGGAGACAGGGGAACAGATACGCAGTATTTT. Amino acids: CASSFGDRGTDTQYF. The chain recombines TRBV7-3 with TRBJ2-3; 8 bases align to TRBD1. Germline loops: CDR1 SGHTA, CDR2 FQGTGA. Trimming cost V 3 bases and J 3 bases; bases outside gene matches: 5. The CDR3 loop spans 15 amino acids.

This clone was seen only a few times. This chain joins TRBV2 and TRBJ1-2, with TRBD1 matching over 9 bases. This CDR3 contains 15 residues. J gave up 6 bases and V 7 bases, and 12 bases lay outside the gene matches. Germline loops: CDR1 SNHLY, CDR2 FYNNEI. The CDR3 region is CASNRDLGQGNGYTF. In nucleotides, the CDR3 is TGTGCCAGCAACCGAGACTTGGGACAGGGAAATGGCTACACCTTC.

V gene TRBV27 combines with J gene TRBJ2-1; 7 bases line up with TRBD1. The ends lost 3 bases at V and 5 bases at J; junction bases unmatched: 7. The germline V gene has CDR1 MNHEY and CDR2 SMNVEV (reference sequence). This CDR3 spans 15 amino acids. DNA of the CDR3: TGTGCCAGCAGTTTGAGGGGGCGGGTCGACAATGAGCAGTTCTTC. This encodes CASSLRGRVDNEQFF.

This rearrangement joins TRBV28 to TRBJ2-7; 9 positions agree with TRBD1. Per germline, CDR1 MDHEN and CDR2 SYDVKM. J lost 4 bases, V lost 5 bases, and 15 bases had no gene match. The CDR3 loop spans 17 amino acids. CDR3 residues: CASSPRLGTGGHYEQYF. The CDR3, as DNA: TGTGCCAGCAGTCCGAGGCTGGGTACAGGGGGCCATTACGAGCAGTACTTC.

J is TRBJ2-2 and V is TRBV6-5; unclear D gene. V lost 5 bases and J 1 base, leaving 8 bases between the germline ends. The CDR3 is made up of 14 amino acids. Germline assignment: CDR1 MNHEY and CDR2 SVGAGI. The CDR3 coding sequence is TGTGCCAGCAGTCGGTACAGGAACACCGGGGAGCTGTTTTTT. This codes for CASSRYRNTGELFF.

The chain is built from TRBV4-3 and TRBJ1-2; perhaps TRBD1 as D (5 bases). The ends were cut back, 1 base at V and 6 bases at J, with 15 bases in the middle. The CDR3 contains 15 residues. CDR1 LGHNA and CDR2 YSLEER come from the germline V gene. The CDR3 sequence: CASSQGGRGNDGYTF. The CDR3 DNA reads TGCGCCAGCAGCCAAGGGGGTAGGGGCAATGATGGCTACACCTTC.

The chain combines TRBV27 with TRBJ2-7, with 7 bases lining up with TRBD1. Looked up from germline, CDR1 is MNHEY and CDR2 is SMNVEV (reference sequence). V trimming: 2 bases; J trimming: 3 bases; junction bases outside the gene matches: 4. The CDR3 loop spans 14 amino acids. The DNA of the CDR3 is TGTGCCAGCAGTTTAAGGGACAGTTACTACGAGCAGTACTTC. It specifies CASSLRDSYYEQYF.

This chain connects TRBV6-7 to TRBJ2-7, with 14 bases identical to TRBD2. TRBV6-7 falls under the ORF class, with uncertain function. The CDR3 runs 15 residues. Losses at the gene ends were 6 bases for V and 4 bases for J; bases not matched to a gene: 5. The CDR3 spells CASRRGLAGGYEQYF. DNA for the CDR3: TGTGCCAGCAGGAGAGGACTAGCGGGGGGATACGAGCAGTACTTC.

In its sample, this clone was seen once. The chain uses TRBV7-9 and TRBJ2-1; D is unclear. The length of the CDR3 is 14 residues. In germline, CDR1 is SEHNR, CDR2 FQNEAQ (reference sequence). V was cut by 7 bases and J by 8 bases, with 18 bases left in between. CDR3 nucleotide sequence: TGTGCCAGCATCCCCTTGGGCAGTCCCCATGAGCAGTTCTTC. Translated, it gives CASIPLGSPHEQFF.

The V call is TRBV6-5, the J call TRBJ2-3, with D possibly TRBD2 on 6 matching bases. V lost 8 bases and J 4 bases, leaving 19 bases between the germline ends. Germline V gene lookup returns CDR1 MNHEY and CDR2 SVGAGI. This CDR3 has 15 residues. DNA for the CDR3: TGTGCCAGCTCCTCGGAGGGAGGAGTGGCAGATACGCAGTATTTT. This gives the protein CASSSEGGVADTQYF.

The DNA of the CDR3 is TGTGCCAGCAGGTTGACAGGGGCCAACTCCTACGAGCAGTACTTC. It yields the protein CASRLTGANSYEQYF. V gene TRBV2 combines with J gene TRBJ2-7, with 8 bases fitting TRBD1. V shed 6 bases and J 0 bases; nucleotides not matched to a gene: 7. The CDR3 runs to 15 residues. From germline, CDR1 is SNHLY and CDR2 FYNNEI.

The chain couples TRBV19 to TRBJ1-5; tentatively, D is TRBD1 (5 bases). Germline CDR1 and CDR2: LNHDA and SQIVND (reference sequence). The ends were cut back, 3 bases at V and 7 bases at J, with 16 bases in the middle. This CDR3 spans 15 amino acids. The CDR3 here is CASSMVGDYIQPQHF. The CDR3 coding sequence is TGTGCCAGTAGTATGGTGGGGGACTACATCCAGCCCCAGCATTTT.

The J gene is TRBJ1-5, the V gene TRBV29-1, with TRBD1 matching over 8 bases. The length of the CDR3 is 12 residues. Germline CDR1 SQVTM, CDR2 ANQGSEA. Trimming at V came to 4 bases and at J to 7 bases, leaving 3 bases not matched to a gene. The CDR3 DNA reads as TGCAGCGTTGGGACAGGGAAGCAGCCCCAGCATTTT. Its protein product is CSVGTGKQPQHF.

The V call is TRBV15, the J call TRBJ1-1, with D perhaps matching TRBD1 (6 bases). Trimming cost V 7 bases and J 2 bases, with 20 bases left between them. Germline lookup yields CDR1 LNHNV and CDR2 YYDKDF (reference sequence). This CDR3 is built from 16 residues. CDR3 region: CATNPGHLKGNTEAFF. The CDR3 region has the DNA TGTGCCACCAACCCGGGACACCTTAAGGGTAACACTGAAGCTTTCTTT.

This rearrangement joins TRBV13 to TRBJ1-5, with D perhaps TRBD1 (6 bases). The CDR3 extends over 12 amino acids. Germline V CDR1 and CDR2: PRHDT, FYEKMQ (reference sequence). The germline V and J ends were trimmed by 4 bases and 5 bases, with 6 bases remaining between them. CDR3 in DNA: TGTGCCAGCAGCTACAGGGATCAGCCCCAGCATTTT. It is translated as CASSYRDQPQHF.

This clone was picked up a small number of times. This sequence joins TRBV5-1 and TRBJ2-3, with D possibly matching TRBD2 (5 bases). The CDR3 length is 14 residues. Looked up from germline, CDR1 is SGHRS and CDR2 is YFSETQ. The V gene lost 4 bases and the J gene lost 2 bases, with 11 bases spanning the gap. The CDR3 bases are TGCGCCAGCAGCGACGGACTGAACACAGATACGCAGTATTTT. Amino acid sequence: CASSDGLNTDTQYF.

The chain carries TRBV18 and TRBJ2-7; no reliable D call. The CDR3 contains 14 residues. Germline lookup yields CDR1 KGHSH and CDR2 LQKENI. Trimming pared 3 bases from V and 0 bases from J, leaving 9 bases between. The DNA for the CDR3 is TGTGCCAGCTCACCCCCCGCGCTCTCCTACGAGCAGTACTTC. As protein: CASSPPALSYEQYF.

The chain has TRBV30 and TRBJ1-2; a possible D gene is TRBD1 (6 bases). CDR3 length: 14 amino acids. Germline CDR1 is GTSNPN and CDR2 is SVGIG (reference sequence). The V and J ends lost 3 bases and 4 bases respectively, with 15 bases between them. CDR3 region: CAWRPTDRIYGYTF. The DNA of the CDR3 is TGTGCCTGGAGGCCCACGGACAGAATCTATGGCTACACCTTC.

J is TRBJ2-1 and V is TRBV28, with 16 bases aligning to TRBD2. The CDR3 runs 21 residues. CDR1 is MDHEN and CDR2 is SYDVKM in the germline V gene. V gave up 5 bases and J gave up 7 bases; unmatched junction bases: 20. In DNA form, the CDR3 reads TGTGCCAGCAGTCCCCTGCGCCCAGAACCGGGACTAGCGGGAGGGCGTAATGAGCAGTTCTTC. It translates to CASSPLRPEPGLAGGRNEQFF.

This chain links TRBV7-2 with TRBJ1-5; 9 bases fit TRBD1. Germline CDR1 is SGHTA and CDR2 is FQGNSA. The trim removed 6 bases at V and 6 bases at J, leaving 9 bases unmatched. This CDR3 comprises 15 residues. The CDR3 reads CASSRTGGASQPQHF. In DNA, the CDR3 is TGTGCCAGCAGTCGTACAGGGGGCGCGAGTCAGCCCCAGCATTTT. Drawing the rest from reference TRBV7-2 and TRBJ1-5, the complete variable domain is GAGVSQSPSNKVTEKGKDVELRCDPISGHTALYWYRQSLGQGLEFLIYFQGNSAPDKSGLPSDRFSAERTGGSVSTLTIQRTQQEDSAVYLCASSRTGGASQPQHFGDGTRLSIL.

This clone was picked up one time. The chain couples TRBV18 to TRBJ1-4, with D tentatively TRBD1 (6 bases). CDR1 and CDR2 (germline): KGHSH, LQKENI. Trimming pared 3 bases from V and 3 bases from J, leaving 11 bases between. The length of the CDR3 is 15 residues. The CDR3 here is CASSPAQGPNEKLFF. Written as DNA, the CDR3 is TGTGCCAGCTCACCCGCACAGGGACCTAATGAAAAACTGTTTTTT.

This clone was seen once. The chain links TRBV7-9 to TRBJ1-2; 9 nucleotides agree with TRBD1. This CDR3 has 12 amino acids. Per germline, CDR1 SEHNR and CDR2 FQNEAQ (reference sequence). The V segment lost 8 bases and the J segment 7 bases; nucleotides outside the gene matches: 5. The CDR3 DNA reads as TGTGCCAGCGAACAGGGGGCCGCTGGCTACACCTTC. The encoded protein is CASEQGAAGYTF. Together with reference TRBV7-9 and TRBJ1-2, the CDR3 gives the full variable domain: DTGVSQNPRHKITKRGQNVTFRCDPISEHNRLYWYRQTLGQGPEFLTYFQNEAQLEKSRLLSDRFSAERPKGSFSTLEIQRTEQGDSAMYLCASEQGAAGYTFGSGTRLTVV.

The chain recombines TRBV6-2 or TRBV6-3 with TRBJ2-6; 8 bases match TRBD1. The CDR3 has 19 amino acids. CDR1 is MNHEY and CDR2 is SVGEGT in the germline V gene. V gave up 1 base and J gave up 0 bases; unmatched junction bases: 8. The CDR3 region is CASSYYPGQADSGANVLTF. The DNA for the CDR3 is TGTGCCAGCAGTTACTACCCGGGACAGGCCGACTCTGGGGCCAACGTCCTGACTTTC.

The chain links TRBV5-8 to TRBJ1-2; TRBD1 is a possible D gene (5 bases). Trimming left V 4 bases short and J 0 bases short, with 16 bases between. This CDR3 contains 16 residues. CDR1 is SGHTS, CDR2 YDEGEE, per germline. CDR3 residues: CASSPGSGRANYGYTF. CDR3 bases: TGTGCCAGCAGCCCAGGGTCCGGCAGGGCTAACTATGGCTACACCTTC.